In this sample, the clone carrying this T cell receptor beta chain turned up many times. What it recognizes is unknown. Using RNA template, CDR3s of TCR alpha and beta were amplified with iRepertoire arm-PCR. One-step reverse transcription and amplification started from approximately 100-400 ng of tissue mRNA or PBMC total RNA. TCRdb itself ran the multiplex PCR reads through MiXCR, one entry per CDR3 protein. The sample has about 210,000 distinct CDR3 sequences; 32% are singletons. The sample belongs to a study of glioma-infiltrating T cells. Findings of the study overall: Tissue and blood shared very few CDR3 sequences. Tissue-blood divergence was below expectation in non-neoplastic patients, above in gliomas.

V lost 1 base and J 2 bases, leaving 6 bases between the germline ends. Germline values: CDR1 LGHDT, CDR2 YNNKEL (reference sequence). CDR3 length: 13 amino acids. This clonotype was sampled from a human donor with low-grade glioma or glioblastoma, undergoing nonglioma brain surgery, or in good health (not recorded which). Sequencing input: glioma tissue, nonneoplastic brain tissue, or PBMCs (not recorded which). J is TRBJ2-7 and V is TRBV3-1; D is unresolved. The CDR3 region is CASSQGMPYEQYF. The DNA of the CDR3 is TGTGCCAGCAGCCAAGGGATGCCCTACGAGCAGTACTTC.